This TCR beta chain was documented in a study of blood T cells in healthy people across ages. Overall study findings and caveats: Expanded clonotype shifts may have been confounded, as the donors had an unknown CMV status.

From germline, CDR1 is SGHTS and CDR2 YDEGEE. Trimming cost V 4 bases and J 4 bases; bases outside gene matches: 22. The CDR3 length is 21 residues. It was with a sample-barcoded 5' primer and a J-beta primer mix that a second PCR of about 6 to 12 cycles was run. TCRdb re-called the 5' RACE reads through MiXCR, storing one row per CDR3 protein. The sample comprises 1.5 million to 2 million distinct CDR3 sequences, 40% to 55% of which are singletons, and over 2% rests with the top ten. As concerns this clonotype: Antigen specificity is unknown.

The receptor comes from a woman in her 40s in good health. The sequenced material came from blood. The chain uses TRBV5-8 and TRBJ2-3, with TRBD2 identical over 12 bases. CDR3 DNA: TGTGCCAGCAGCCCTACTACGTTGGACAGTGGACTAGCGGGGAAGGCAGATACGCAGTATTTT. Protein: CASSPTTLDSGLAGKADTQYF.